One sample yielded the 26 T cell receptor beta chains listed below, sequenced in a study of T-cell reconstitution after alpha-beta-depleted transplantation in children. Preparing the TCRbeta library involved the use of unique molecular identifiers. TCRdb called the PCR reads again in MiXCR, with one record for every CDR3 protein. This table holds 90,000 to 100,000 distinct CDR3 sequences, less than 25% found once. Material: PBMCs, obtained before TCRalphabeta/CD19-depleted stem cell transplant. The receptors come from a boy aged 2 to 10 with acute lymphoblastic leukemia, due to receive a stem cell transplant.

This clonotype was seen only a few times. The chain combines TRBV6-5 with TRBJ1-2; perhaps TRBD1 as D (5 bases). The CDR3 runs 14 residues. Trimming pared 4 bases from V and 6 bases from J, leaving 15 bases between. Germline V gene lookup returns CDR1 MNHEY and CDR2 SVGAGI. The CDR3, as DNA: TGTGCCAGCAGTTCAGACAGCCGGTGGGATGGCTACACCTTC. Amino acid sequence: CASSSDSRWDGYTF.

The chain recombines TRBV5-1 with TRBJ1-1; 9 bases map to TRBD1. This CDR3 is 14 amino acids long. The germline V gene encodes CDR1 SGHRS and CDR2 YFSETQ. V lost 4 bases to trimming and J lost 1 base; unmatched junction nucleotides: 2. Written as DNA, the CDR3 is TGCGCCAGCAGCGTACAGGGGGCGAACACTGAAGCTTTCTTT. Protein: CASSVQGANTEAFF.

This clonotype was counted only a few times. The chain recombines TRBV6-1 with TRBJ2-1; D remains ambiguous. CDR3 size: 16 residues. V shed 7 bases and J shed 5 bases, with 21 bases lying between them. Germline V gene lookup returns CDR1 MNHNS and CDR2 SASEGT. CDR3 coding DNA: TGTGCCAGCACCAAAGAGAAGGTGAGCGTTGACAATGAGCAGTTCTTC. This sequence encodes CASTKEKVSVDNEQFF.

The rearrangement joins TRBV30 to TRBJ2-2; 8 nucleotides align to TRBD2. The ends lost 4 bases at V and 3 bases at J; junction bases unmatched: 1. The germline gives CDR1 GTSNPN, CDR2 SVGIG (reference sequence). The CDR3 length is 13 residues. The CDR3 DNA sequence: TGTGCCTGGACCGGGGGGGACACCGGGGAGCTGTTTTTT. Its protein is CAWTGGDTGELFF.

This clonotype was found a few times. The rearrangement links TRBV7-2 to TRBJ2-5; TRBD2 might be the D (6 bases). The CDR3 spans 15 residues. V lost 4 bases and J lost 5, with 17 bases in between. The germline V gene encodes CDR1 SGHTA and CDR2 FQGNSA. This CDR3 is CASSSLALTWETQYF. The DNA of the CDR3 is TGTGCCAGCAGCTCACTAGCTTTGACGTGGGAGACCCAGTACTTC. Drawing the rest from reference TRBV7-2 and TRBJ2-5, the complete variable domain is GAGVSQSPSNKVTEKGKDVELRCDPISGHTALYWYRQSLGQGLEFLIYFQGNSAPDKSGLPSDRFSAERTGGSVSTLTIQRTQQEDSAVYLCASSSLALTWETQYFGPGTRLLVL.

This chain connects TRBV4-1 to TRBJ2-1; D call uncertain. This CDR3 comprises 16 residues. Per germline, CDR1 MGHRA and CDR2 YSYEKL. V was pared by 0 bases and J by 10 bases, with 19 bases between. CDR3 sequence: CASSQDGVGPLREQFF. As DNA, the CDR3 is TGCGCCAGCAGCCAAGATGGAGTAGGACCCCTCCGGGAGCAGTTCTTC.

This clonotype was counted only a few times. The chain employs TRBV4-3 and TRBJ2-7, with a weak D call TRBD2 (5 bases). The CDR3 contains 15 residues. Trimming removed 0 bases from V and 3 bases from J, with 12 bases in between. Germline assignment: CDR1 LGHNA and CDR2 YSLEER. In nucleotides, the CDR3 is TGCGCCAGCAGCCAAGATATGGACGGACTCTACGAGCAGTACTTC. It translates to CASSQDMDGLYEQYF.

This chain connects TRBV18 to TRBJ1-5; D not certain. This CDR3 comprises 12 residues. CDR1 is KGHSH and CDR2 is LQKENI in the germline V gene. Trimming pared 5 bases from V and 5 bases from J, leaving 7 bases between. The CDR3 DNA reads TGTGCCAGCTCAGGGAACGATCAGCCCCAGCATTTT. It is translated as CASSGNDQPQHF.

Note on this clonotype: Compared with germline, one end of the junction differs, possibly owing to a read error. The chain is built from TRBV7-2 and TRBJ2-3; 10 positions match TRBD2. CDR1 SGHTA and CDR2 FQGNSA come from the germline V gene. The length of the CDR3 is 16 residues. CDR3 protein: CASSGRAGGPTDTLYF. The CDR3 region has the DNA TGTGCCAGCAGCGGGAGAGCGGGAGGGCCGACAGATACGCTGTATTTT.

This clonotype was detected once. J is TRBJ2-3 and V is TRBV9; 7 bases agree with TRBD2. With V trimmed by 3 bases and J by 4 bases, 8 bases remained unmatched. CDR3 length: 15 residues. Germline CDR1 reads SGDLS; CDR2 reads YYNGEE. CDR3: CASSGAGTGADTQYF. The DNA for the CDR3 is TGTGCCAGCAGCGGAGCGGGAACGGGGGCAGATACGCAGTATTTT.

This clonotype occurred a few times. The rearrangement uses TRBV9 and TRBJ1-1; D is unresolved. This CDR3 is 15 amino acids long. Trimming pared 4 bases from V and 0 bases from J, leaving 13 bases between. Germline CDR1 SGDLS, CDR2 YYNGEE. As DNA, the CDR3 is TGTGCCAGCAGCACTCAGACAACCATGAACACTGAAGCTTTCTTT. The encoded protein is CASSTQTTMNTEAFF.

A remark on this clonotype: The junction shows a germline mismatch at one end, possibly a read error. This sequence joins TRBV12-3 or TRBV12-4 and TRBJ2-1, with a tentative D call TRBD2 (6 bases). The length of the CDR3 is 12 residues. In DNA form, the CDR3 reads TGTGCCAGCAGTTTTAATAGCGGAGCTAGTAAATTC. This gives the protein CASSFNSGASKF.

The rearrangement joins TRBV20-1 to TRBJ2-1; weak D call: TRBD2 (6 bases). The CDR3 spans 15 residues. The germline V and J ends were trimmed by 6 bases and 6 bases, with 21 bases remaining between them. Germline lookup yields CDR1 DFQATT and CDR2 SNEGSKA (reference sequence). The CDR3 DNA sequence: TGCAGTGCCGTCCTTGTTCCTAGCGCGGGCAATGAGCAGTTCTTC. Translated, it gives CSAVLVPSAGNEQFF.

This clonotype was found many times. The genes are TRBV9 and TRBJ2-7; TRBD1 matches 7 bases. The V segment lost 6 bases and the J segment 0 bases; nucleotides outside the gene matches: 9. Germline assignment: CDR1 SGDLS and CDR2 YYNGEE. The CDR3 contains 15 residues. CDR3 sequence (DNA): TGTGCCAGCAACCGACAGGGCGAATACTCCTACGAGCAGTACTTC. This sequence encodes CASNRQGEYSYEQYF.

This clonotype was seen a handful of times. The chain uses TRBV5-4 and TRBJ2-1; no reliable D call. Trimming shortened V by 2 bases and J by 9 bases, and 6 bases separated the two germline ends. The CDR3 is 11 amino acids. Per germline, CDR1 SGHNT and CDR2 YYREEE (reference sequence). The CDR3 protein is CASSLKAEQFF. As DNA, the CDR3 is TGTGCCAGCAGCTTAAAGGCTGAGCAGTTCTTC.

The chain joins TRBV9 to TRBJ2-6; D gene unclear. The CDR3 is 15 residues long. Germline V gene lookup returns CDR1 SGDLS and CDR2 YYNGEE. Trimming took 4 bases from V and 0 from J, leaving 8 bases between them. CDR3 in amino acids: CASSSSNSGANVLTF. In DNA, the CDR3 is TGTGCCAGCAGCAGCAGTAACTCTGGGGCCAACGTCCTGACTTTC.

In this sample, this clonotype turned up many times. The V gene is TRBV2, the J gene TRBJ2-7; D perhaps matches TRBD2 (6 bases). V was trimmed by 2 bases and J by 0 bases, leaving 14 bases between them. The CDR3 covers 16 residues. Germline lookup yields CDR1 SNHLY and CDR2 FYNNEI. In DNA form, the CDR3 reads TGTGCCAGCAGTGAAATTTTAGCGGAGTTCTCCTACGAGCAGTACTTC. The encoded protein is CASSEILAEFSYEQYF.

The chain joins TRBV5-1 to TRBJ2-1; TRBD2 might be the D (6 bases). V shed 4 bases and J shed 4 bases, with 9 bases lying between them. The CDR3 is made up of 13 amino acids. Germline assignment: CDR1 SGHRS and CDR2 YFSETQ. The CDR3 region has the DNA TGCGCCAGCAGCCATGGGACTTACAATGAGCAGTTCTTC. This gives the protein CASSHGTYNEQFF.

This clonotype was seen ten or more times. The J gene is TRBJ2-5, the V gene TRBV5-6; D possibly uses TRBD1 or TRBD2 (7 bases each). The germline V gene has CDR1 SGHDT and CDR2 YYEEEE. Between the trimmed V and J ends, which lost 0 bases and 5 bases, there was a span of 20 bases. The CDR3 sequence is 17 residues long. CDR3 in DNA: TGTGCCAGCAGCTTGGCCGAGGGACAGCTGCGGGAGGAGACCCAGTACTTC. This gives the protein CASSLAEGQLREETQYF. The full variable domain, in which reference TRBV5-6 and TRBJ2-5 provide the parts outside the CDR3, is DAGVTQSPTHLIKTRGQQVTLRCSPKSGHDTVSWYQQALGQGPQFIFQYYEEEERQRGNFPDRFSGHQFPNYSSELNVNALLLGDSALYLCASSLAEGQLREETQYFGPGTRLLVL.

J is TRBJ2-6 and V is TRBV18; D possibly corresponds to TRBD1 (5 bases). The CDR3 length is 15 residues. Germline CDR1 KGHSH, CDR2 LQKENI. V was shortened by 9 bases and J by 0 bases, with 12 bases between the two germline ends. The CDR3 sequence is CASRTGASGANVLTF. The CDR3, as DNA: TGTGCCAGTCGAACAGGCGCCTCTGGGGCCAACGTCCTGACTTTC.

V usage is TRBV7-2 and J usage is TRBJ2-5; D is ambiguous. CDR3 length: 14 amino acids. Between the trimmed V and J ends, which lost 1 base and 2 bases, there was a span of 8 bases. Germline-derived CDR1 and CDR2 are SGHTA and FQGNSA. CDR3 bases: TGTGCCAGCAGCTTAGGCTCCAGACAAGAGACCCAGTACTTC. This gives the protein CASSLGSRQETQYF.

This clonotype was seen a handful of times. The chain combines TRBV30 with TRBJ2-5, with 7 bases matching TRBD2. This CDR3 contains 15 residues. The germline CDR1 and CDR2 sequences are GTSNPN and SVGIG (reference sequence). V was pared by 3 bases and J by 4 bases, with 11 bases of the junction left unmatched. CDR3 amino acids: CAWSATLAEVETQYF. CDR3 DNA sequence: TGTGCCTGGAGCGCGACTCTAGCGGAGGTAGAGACCCAGTACTTC.

The CDR3 DNA reads TGCGCCAGCTCCCAGGGACGGGGGAATCGGGAAAAACTGTTTTTT. Its protein product is CASSQGRGNREKLFF. The V and J genes are TRBV5-1 and TRBJ1-4; possible D gene TRBD1, 5 bases. Germline V gene lookup returns CDR1 SGHRS and CDR2 YFSETQ. The V end was cut by 7 bases, the J end by 8 bases, with 21 bases between. The CDR3 loop spans 15 amino acids.

This clonotype has only a few counts. The rearrangement uses TRBV5-1 and TRBJ2-5; D is ambiguous. CDR1 SGHRS and CDR2 YFSETQ come from the germline V gene. The CDR3 length is 13 residues. Trimming shortened V by 0 bases and J by 1 base, and 4 bases separated the two germline ends. CDR3 amino acids: CASSLDSQETQYF. The CDR3, as DNA: TGCGCCAGCAGCTTGGACAGCCAAGAGACCCAGTACTTC.

The rearrangement links TRBV7-2 to TRBJ2-1; D is uncertain. Looked up from germline, CDR1 is SGHTA and CDR2 is FQGNSA. V was clipped by 6 bases and J by 5 bases, with 17 bases between them. The CDR3 contains 15 residues. For the CDR3, the DNA is TGTGCCAGCAGTCGTGGGATGGCGGCTAACAATGAGCAGTTCTTC. As protein: CASSRGMAANNEQFF.

The gene calls are TRBV20-1 and TRBJ2-3, with 9 bases identical to TRBD2. This CDR3 has 13 amino acids. Germline loops: CDR1 DFQATT, CDR2 SNEGSKA (reference sequence). Losses at the gene ends were 2 bases for V and 6 bases for J; bases not matched to a gene: 3. The DNA for the CDR3 is TGCAGTGCTAGAATAGCGGGAGTGGATACGCAGTATTTT. Translation: CSARIAGVDTQYF.